Below, one T cell receptor beta chain is given with its context. Sequenced by immunoSEQ multiplex PCR; TCRdb stores in-frame clones only, minus some. The sample shows tens of thousands of clones, about 92% of them seen only once. These data are taken from a study of T cell changes during pregnancy in multiple sclerosis. Germline V gene sequence: CDR1 LGHNA, CDR2 YSLEER. V was trimmed by 0 bases and J by 10 bases, leaving 9 bases between them. CDR3 length: 13 residues. The chain is built from TRBV4-3 and TRBJ1-4; D possibly corresponds to TRBD1 (6 bases). The receptor's source is a female donor with multiple sclerosis, enrolled in a pregnancy study. The source material was CD8+ T cells from peripheral blood mononuclear cells, sampled in the second trimester of pregnancy. The CDR3, as DNA: TGCGCCAGCAGCCAAGATACCAGGGGAAAACTGTTTTTT. It translates to CASSQDTRGKLFF.